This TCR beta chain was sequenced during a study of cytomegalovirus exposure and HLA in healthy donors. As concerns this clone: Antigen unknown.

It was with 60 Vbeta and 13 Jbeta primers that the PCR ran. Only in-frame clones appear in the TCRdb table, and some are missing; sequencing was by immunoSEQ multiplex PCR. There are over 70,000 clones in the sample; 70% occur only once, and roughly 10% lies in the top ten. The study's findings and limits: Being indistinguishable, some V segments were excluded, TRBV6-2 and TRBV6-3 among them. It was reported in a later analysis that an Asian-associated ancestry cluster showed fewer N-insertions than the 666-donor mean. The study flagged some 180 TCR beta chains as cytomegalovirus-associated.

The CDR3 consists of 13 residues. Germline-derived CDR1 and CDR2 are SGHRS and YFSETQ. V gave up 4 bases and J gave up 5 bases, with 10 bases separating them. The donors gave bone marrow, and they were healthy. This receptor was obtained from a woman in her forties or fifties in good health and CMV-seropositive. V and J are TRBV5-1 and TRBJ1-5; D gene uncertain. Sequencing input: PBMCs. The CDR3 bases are TGCGCCAGCAGCGTGGACGGTGATCAGCCCCAGCATTTT. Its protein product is CASSVDGDQPQHF.